This entry concerns a single TCR beta chain. Its antigen is not identified. Trimming shortened V by 3 bases and J by 1 base, and 12 bases separated the two germline ends. Germline CDR1 is LNHDA and CDR2 is SQIVND (reference sequence). The CDR3 loop spans 15 amino acids. Using immunoSEQ multiplex PCR, the repertoire was profiled, and TCRdb retains in-frame clones only, with some absent. The sample contains 20,000 to 30,000 clones, approximately 86% of which appear only once. This record belongs to a study of T cells in localized non-small cell lung cancer. Study findings and constraints: The appearance of a median roughly 58 of the top 100 tumor clones was seen in adjacent lung.

The material was peripheral blood, obtained before any cancer treatment. The chain uses TRBV19 and TRBJ1-1; D call uncertain. This receptor was taken from a female donor over 55 with stage I lung adenocarcinoma. The CDR3 here is CASSILGSGNTEAFF. DNA for the CDR3: TGTGCCAGTAGTATCCTGGGATCCGGGAACACTGAAGCTTTCTTT.